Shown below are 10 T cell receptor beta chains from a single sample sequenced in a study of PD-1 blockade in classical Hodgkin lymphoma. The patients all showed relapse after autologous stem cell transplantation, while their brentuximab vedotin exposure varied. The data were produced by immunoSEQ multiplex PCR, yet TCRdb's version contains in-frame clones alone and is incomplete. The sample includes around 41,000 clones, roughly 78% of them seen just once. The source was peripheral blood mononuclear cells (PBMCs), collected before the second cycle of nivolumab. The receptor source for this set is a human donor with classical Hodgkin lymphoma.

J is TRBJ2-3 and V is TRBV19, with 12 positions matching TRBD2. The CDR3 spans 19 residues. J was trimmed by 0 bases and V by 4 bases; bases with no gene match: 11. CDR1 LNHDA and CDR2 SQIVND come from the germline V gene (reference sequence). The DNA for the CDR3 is TGTGCCAGTAGTAGCCTTAGACTAGCGGGAGTCCATAGCACAGATACGCAGTATTTT. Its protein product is CASSSLRLAGVHSTDTQYF.

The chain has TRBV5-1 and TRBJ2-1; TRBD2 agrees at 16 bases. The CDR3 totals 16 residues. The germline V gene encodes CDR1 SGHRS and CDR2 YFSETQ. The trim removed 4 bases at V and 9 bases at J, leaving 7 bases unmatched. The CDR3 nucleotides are TGCGCCAGCAGCCTGGGGACTAGCGGGGGGGCCGGTGAGCAGTTCTTC. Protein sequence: CASSLGTSGGAGEQFF.

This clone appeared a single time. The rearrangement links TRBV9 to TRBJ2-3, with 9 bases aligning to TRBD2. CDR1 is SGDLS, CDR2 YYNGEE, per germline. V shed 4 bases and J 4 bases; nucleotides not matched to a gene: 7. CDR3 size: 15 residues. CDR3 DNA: TGTGCCAGCAGCCCCCAAGGGACTAGCCCAGATACGCAGTATTTT. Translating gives CASSPQGTSPDTQYF.

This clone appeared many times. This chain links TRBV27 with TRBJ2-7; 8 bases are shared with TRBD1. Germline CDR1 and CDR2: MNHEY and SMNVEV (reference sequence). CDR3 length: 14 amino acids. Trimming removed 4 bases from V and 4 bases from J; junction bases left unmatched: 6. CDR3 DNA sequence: TGTGCCAGCAGTTCGGGACAGGTTAAATACGAGCAGTACTTC. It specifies CASSSGQVKYEQYF.

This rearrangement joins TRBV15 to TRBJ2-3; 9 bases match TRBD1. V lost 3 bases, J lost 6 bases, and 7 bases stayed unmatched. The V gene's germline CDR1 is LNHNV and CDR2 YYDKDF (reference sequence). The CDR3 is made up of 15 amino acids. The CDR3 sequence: CATSSPRDREDTQYF. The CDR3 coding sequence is TGTGCCACCAGCAGTCCCCGGGACAGGGAGGATACGCAGTATTTT.

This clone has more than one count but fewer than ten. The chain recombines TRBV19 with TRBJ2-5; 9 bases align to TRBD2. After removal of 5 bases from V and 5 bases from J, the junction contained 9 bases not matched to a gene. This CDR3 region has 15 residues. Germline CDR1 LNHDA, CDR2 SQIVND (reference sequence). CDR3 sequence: CASSSALAGLETQYF. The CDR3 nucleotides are TGTGCCAGTAGTTCAGCCCTAGCGGGATTGGAGACCCAGTACTTC.

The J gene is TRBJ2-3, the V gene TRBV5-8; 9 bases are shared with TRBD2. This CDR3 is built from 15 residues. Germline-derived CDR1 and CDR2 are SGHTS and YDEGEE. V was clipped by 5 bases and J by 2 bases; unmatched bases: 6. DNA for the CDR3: TGTGCCAGCAGTAGGACTAGCGCATACACAGATACGCAGTATTTT. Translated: CASSRTSAYTDTQYF.

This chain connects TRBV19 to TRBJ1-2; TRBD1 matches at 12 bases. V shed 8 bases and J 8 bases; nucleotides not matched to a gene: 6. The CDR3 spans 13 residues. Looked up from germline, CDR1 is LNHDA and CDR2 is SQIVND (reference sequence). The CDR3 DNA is TGTGCCAGTCGGGACAGGGGGCTGCGAGGCTACACCTTC. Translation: CASRDRGLRGYTF.

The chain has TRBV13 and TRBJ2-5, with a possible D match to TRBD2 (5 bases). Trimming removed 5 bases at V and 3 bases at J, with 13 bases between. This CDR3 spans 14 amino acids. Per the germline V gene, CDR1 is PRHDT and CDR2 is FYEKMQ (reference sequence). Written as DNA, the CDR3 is TGTGCCAGCAGCCCCGGAGAGGGAAAAGAGACCCAGTACTTC. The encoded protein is CASSPGEGKETQYF.

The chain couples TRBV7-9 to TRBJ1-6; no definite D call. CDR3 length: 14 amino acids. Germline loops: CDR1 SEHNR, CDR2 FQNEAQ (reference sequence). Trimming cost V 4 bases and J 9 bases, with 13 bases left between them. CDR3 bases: TGTGCCAGCAGCTCCGGTGGGGAAAGTTCACCCCTCCACTTT. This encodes CASSSGGESSPLHF.